The rows below give T cell receptor beta chains drawn from one sample of a study of cytomegalovirus exposure and HLA in healthy donors. The protocol was immunoSEQ multiplex PCR, while the TCRdb copy is restricted to in-frame clones and leaves out a portion. The sample consists of 130,000 or so clones, nearly 90% of them appearing once. Sample: PBMCs. Source of these receptors: a woman aged 18 to 35 in good health and CMV-seronegative. CDR3s include the opening cysteine and the closing phenylalanine or tryptophan. The D gene is left open where the match is weak. Clone size appears in some rows only: once, few, many, or a class for an expanded clone.

V	size	D	J	DNA	CDR3
TRBV6-1	.	TRBD2	TRBJ2-5	TGTGCCAGCAGTGAGATAGCGGGGGGTGGTGGGGAGACCCAGTACTTC	CASSEIAGGGGETQYF
TRBV7-3	.	.	TRBJ1-3	TGTGCCAGCAGCTTAGGGTTGGGGCAGGCAGACACCATATATTTT	CASSLGLGQADTIYF
TRBV6-1	once	TRBD1	TRBJ1-5	TGTGCCAGTGAGAGACAGGGCTTGAACCAGCCCCAGCATTTT	CASERQGLNQPQHF
TRBV23-1	.	.	TRBJ1-5	TGCGCCATCGGACAAAATTATCAGCCCCAGCATTTT	CAIGQNYQPQHF
TRBV6-5	once	TRBD1	TRBJ1-5	TGTGCCAGCAGGGGACAGGTGGAGCCCCAGCATTTT	CASRGQVEPQHF
TRBV6-1	.	.	TRBJ2-7	TGTGCCAGCAGGAGCTCCTACGAGCAGTACTTC	CASRSSYEQYF
TRBV2	.	TRBD2	TRBJ2-7	TGTGCCAGCAGTCCAGCGGGGAAGGTTGACGAGCAGTACTTC	CASSPAGKVDEQYF
TRBV5-1	.	TRBD2	TRBJ2-1	TGCGCCAGCAGCGGGTCGGCTAGCGGGGGGGCCAATGAGCAGTTCTTC	CASSGSASGGANEQFF
TRBV5-1	.	.	TRBJ1-2	TGCGCCAGCAGCGAGGGCCACTATGGCTACACCTTC	CASSEGHYGYTF
TRBV4-1	.	.	TRBJ2-5	TGCGCCAGCAGCCAAGGGCAGGTGATCCAAGAGACCCAGTACTTC	CASSQGQVIQETQYF
TRBV4-1	.	.	TRBJ1-2	TGCGCCAGCAGCCAAGAAACTTCGGGGTACGGTGGCTACACCTTC	CASSQETSGYGGYTF
TRBV5-1	.	TRBD2	TRBJ2-1	TGCGCCAGCAGGCCCCTAGCGGGGGCTGCTTACAATGAGCAGTTCTTC	CASRPLAGAAYNEQFF
TRBV6-1	.	.	TRBJ2-7	TGTGCCAGCAGCCCGGGAACCTACGAGCAGTACTTC	CASSPGTYEQYF
TRBV6-5	few	.	TRBJ1-6	TGTGCCAGCAGTGAAGTTCCAGGTTCACCCCTCCACTTT	CASSEVPGSPLHF
TRBV9	.	TRBD1	TRBJ1-2	TGTGCCAGCAGCGTAGAGGGGGCGCCTAACTATGGCTACACCTTC	CASSVEGAPNYGYTF
TRBV14	.	.	TRBJ2-7	TGTGCCAGCAGCCCCTGGGGCAACCACTACGAGCAGTACTTC	CASSPWGNHYEQYF
TRBV7-9	few	TRBD1	TRBJ1-6	TGTGCCAGCAGCTTCGAAACCGGGGACAGGGTCTACTCACCCCTCCACTTT	CASSFETGDRVYSPLHF
TRBV11-2	.	TRBD2	TRBJ2-1	TGTGCCAGCAGCTATGGGGGGGTCCCCTACAATGAGCAGTTCTTC	CASSYGGVPYNEQFF
TRBV2	.	.	TRBJ1-1	TGTGCCAACGGTCCTGAGGGCACTGAAGCTTTCTTT	CANGPEGTEAFF
TRBV7-3	.	.	TRBJ2-1	TGTGCCAGCAGCTATACCGGGACATCATACAATGAGCAGTTCTTC	CASSYTGTSYNEQFF
TRBV2	.	TRBD2	TRBJ2-3	TGTGCCAGCAGGAGACTAGCGGGTTACACAGATACGCAGTATTTT	CASRRLAGYTDTQYF
TRBV15	.	.	TRBJ2-7	TGTGCCACCAAGAACGACAGGAACACCTACGAGCAGTACTTC	CATKNDRNTYEQYF
TRBV29-1	.	TRBD2	TRBJ2-1	TGCAGCGTCCCTGGGCTAGCGGGGGGCAGTGAGCAGTTCTTC	CSVPGLAGGSEQFF
TRBV4-1	few	.	TRBJ1-2	TGCGCCAGCAGTTCCCAGGGGCTTGCTAACTATGGCTACACCTTC	CASSSQGLANYGYTF